This TCR beta chain is drawn from a study of cytomegalovirus exposure and HLA in healthy donors. Findings and caveats of the study: In an earlier analysis, most TCR beta V segments were productive about 87% or about 30% of the time.

All the people who gave samples were healthy bone marrow donors. Trimming removed 0 bases at V and 7 bases at J, with 8 bases between. Germline V gives CDR1 SGHNT, CDR2 YYREEE (reference sequence). The CDR3 covers 12 residues. As concerns this clone: Its antigen remains unidentified.

13 Jbeta primers and 60 Vbeta primers were used for the PCR. Method: immunoSEQ multiplex PCR; TCRdb's copy keeps in-frame clones and lacks some. Of some 180,000 clones listed, around 90% are singletons. This receptor was identified in a boy aged 2 to 9 in good health and CMV-seronegative. The V gene is TRBV5-4, the J gene TRBJ2-7, with unresolved D. What was sequenced was PBMCs. The CDR3 reads CASSLVGSEQYF. CDR3 sequence (DNA): TGTGCCAGCAGCTTGGTCGGTAGTGAGCAGTACTTC.